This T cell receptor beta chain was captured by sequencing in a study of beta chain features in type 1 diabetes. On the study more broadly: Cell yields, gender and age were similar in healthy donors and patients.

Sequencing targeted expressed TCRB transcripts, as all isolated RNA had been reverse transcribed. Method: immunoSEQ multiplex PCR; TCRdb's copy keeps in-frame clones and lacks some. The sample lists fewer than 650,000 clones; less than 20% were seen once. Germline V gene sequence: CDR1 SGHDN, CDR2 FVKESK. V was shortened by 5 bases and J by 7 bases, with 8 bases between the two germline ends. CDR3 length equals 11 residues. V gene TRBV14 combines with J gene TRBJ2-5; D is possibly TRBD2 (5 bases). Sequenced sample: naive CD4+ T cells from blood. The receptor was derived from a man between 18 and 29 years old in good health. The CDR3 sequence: CASSIRGTQYF. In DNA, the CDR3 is TGTGCCAGCAGCATCCGGGGGACCCAGTACTTC.